This T cell receptor (beta chain) is drawn from a study of Ad26.COV2.S vaccination and SARS-CoV-2 variants. Sequenced by immunoSEQ multiplex PCR; TCRdb stores in-frame clones only, minus some. The table lists about 350,000 clones, about 89% of them singletons. This CDR3 spans 17 amino acids. The V and J ends lost 2 bases and 4 bases, in that order; junction bases with no gene match: 9. Germline V lookup: CDR1 KGHSH, CDR2 LQKENI. Noted treatment: some 19 received Ad26.COV2.S at low or high dose, single or two shots; 5 received placebo; per-sample allocation not given. On day 63 after the first injection, vaccine and placebo recipients gave samples.

This chain joins TRBV18 and TRBJ2-2, with 8 bases fitting TRBD2. Sequences were derived from peripheral blood, sampled in a trial of Ad26.COV2.S vaccine versus placebo. This clonotype originated in a person aged 18-60 years who received the Ad26.COV2.S COVID-19 vaccine or a placebo. In nucleotides, the CDR3 is TGTGCCAGCTCACCATTGGGAGCGGGAGCTGCCACCGGGGAGCTGTTTTTT. Translating gives CASSPLGAGAATGELFF.